This T cell receptor (beta chain) was captured by sequencing in a study of brain T cells in children with intractable seizures. Time point noted: blood from clinic visit 5 months post-surgery; TSC patient then seizure free. Surgery cases with the highest brain T cell transcript signatures were chosen for sequencing. Data came from immunoSEQ multiplex PCR; TCRdb stores just in-frame clones and leaves some out. The table lists about 340,000 clones, over 90% of them singletons, with 4.5% to 7% in the top ten. This CDR3 is 14 amino acids long. The germline gives CDR1 MNHEY, CDR2 SVGAGI. Comment on this clone: One end of the junction fails to match germline, which may point to a read error.

The sample here was peripheral blood, taken approximately 5 months after surgery. This receptor was identified in a boy younger than two with tuberous sclerosis and intractable seizures. This chain joins TRBV6-5 and TRBJ2-2; possibly TRBD1 for D (5 bases). The DNA for the CDR3 is TGTGCCAGCAATTACAGGCCCGACACCGGGGAGCTGTTTTTT. Protein sequence: CASNYRPDTGELFF.